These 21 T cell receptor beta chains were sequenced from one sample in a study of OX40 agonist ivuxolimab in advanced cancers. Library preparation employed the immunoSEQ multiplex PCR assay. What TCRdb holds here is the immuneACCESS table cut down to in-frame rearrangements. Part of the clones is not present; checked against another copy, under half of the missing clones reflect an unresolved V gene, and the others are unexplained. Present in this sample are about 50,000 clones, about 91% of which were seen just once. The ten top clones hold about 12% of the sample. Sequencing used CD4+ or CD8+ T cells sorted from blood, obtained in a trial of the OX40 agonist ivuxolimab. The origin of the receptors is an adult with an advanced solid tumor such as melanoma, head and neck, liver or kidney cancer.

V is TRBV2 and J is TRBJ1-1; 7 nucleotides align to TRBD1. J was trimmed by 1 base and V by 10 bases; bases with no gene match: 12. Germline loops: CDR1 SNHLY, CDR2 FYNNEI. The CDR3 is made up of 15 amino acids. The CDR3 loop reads CAIGKDGTENTEAFF. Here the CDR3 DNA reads TGTGCCATAGGTAAGGACGGGACAGAGAACACTGAAGCTTTCTTT.

In DNA, the CDR3 is TGCAGCGTTGAAGCTGACAACTACCCCTACGAGCAGTACTTC. This encodes CSVEADNYPYEQYF. J is TRBJ2-7 and V is TRBV29-1; no firm D call. The V gene's germline CDR1 is SQVTM and CDR2 ANQGSEA. Trimming shortened V by 1 base and J by 2 bases, and 12 bases separated the two germline ends. CDR3 length: 14 amino acids.

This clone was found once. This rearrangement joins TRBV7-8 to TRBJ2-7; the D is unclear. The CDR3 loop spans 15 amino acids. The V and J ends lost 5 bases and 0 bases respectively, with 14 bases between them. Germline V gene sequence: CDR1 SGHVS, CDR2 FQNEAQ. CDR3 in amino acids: CASSPAGWSSYEQYF. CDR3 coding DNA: TGTGCCAGCAGCCCCGCCGGGTGGAGCTCCTACGAGCAGTACTTC.

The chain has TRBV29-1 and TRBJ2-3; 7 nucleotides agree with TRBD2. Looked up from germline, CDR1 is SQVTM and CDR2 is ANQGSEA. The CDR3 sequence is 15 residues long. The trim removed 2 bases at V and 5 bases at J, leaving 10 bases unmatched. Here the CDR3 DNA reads TGCAGCGTTGAATCTGGCGGGAGCTTGATAGATACGCAGTATTTT. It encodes CSVESGGSLIDTQYF.

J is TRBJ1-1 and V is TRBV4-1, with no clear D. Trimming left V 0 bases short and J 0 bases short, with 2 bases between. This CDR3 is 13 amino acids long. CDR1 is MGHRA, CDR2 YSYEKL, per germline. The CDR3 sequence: CASSQEVNTEAFF. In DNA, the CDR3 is TGCGCCAGCAGCCAAGAAGTGAACACTGAAGCTTTCTTT.

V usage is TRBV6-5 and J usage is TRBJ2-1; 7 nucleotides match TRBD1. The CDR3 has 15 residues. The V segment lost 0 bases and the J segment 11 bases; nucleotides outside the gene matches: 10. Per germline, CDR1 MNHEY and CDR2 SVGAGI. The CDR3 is CASSYSGTARRKQFF. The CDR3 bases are TGTGCCAGCAGTTACTCCGGGACAGCCCGTCGTAAGCAGTTCTTC.

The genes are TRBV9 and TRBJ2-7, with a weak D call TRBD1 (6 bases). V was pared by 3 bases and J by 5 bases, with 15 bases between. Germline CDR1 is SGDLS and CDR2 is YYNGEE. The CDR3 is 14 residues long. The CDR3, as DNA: TGTGCCAGCAGCGCAGGGGTTACAGTGGACGAGCAGTACTTC. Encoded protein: CASSAGVTVDEQYF.

CDR3 nucleotides: TGCGCCAGCAGCCAAGGAAACTCTGTCGGGACACCCCTGAACGAGCAGTACTTC. Encoded protein: CASSQGNSVGTPLNEQYF. V usage is TRBV4-1 and J usage is TRBJ2-7; D might be TRBD1 (6 bases). Per the germline V gene, CDR1 is MGHRA and CDR2 is YSYEKL. Trimming took off 1 base at V and 5 bases at J, with 24 bases between the two ends. This CDR3 has 18 amino acids.

The CDR3 is CASSEWGQGNQPQHF. The CDR3, as DNA: TGTGCCAGCAGTGAATGGGGCCAGGGGAATCAGCCCCAGCATTTT. V usage is TRBV2 and J usage is TRBJ1-5; tentatively, D is TRBD1 (6 bases). Germline-derived CDR1 and CDR2 are SNHLY and FYNNEI. V was trimmed by 2 bases and J by 4 bases, leaving 12 bases between them. The length of the CDR3 is 15 residues. The whole variable domain, remainder taken from reference TRBV2 and TRBJ1-5, is EPEVTQTPSHQVTQMGQEVILRCVPISNHLYFYWYRQILGQKVEFLVSFYNNEISEKSEIFDDQFSVERPDGSNFTLKIRSTKLEDSAMYFCASSEWGQGNQPQHFGDGTRLSIL.

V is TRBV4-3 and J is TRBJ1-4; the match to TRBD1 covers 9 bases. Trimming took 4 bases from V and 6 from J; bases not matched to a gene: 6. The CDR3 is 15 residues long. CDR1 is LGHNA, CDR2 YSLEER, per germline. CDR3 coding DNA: TGCGCCAGCAGCCGATCGGGACAGGGCGATGAAAAACTGTTTTTT. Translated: CASSRSGQGDEKLFF.

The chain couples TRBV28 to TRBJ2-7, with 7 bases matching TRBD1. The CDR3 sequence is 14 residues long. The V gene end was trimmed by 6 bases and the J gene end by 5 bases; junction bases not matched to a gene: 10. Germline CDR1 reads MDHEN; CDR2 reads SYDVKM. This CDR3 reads CASSWGQGEHEQYF. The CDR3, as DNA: TGTGCCAGCAGCTGGGGGCAGGGGGAACACGAGCAGTACTTC. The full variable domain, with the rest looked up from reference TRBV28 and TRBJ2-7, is DVKVTQSSRYLVKRTGEKVFLECVQDMDHENMFWYRQDPGLGLRLIYFSYDVKMKEKGDIPEGYSVSREKKERFSLILESASTNQTSMYLCASSWGQGEHEQYFGPGTRLTVT.

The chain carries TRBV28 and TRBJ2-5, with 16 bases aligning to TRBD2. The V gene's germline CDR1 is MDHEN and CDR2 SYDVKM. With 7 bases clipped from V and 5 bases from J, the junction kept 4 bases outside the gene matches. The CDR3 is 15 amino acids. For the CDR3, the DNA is TGTGCCAGCACCTTGGGACTAGCGGGAGGGGAGACCCAGTACTTC. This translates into CASTLGLAGGETQYF.

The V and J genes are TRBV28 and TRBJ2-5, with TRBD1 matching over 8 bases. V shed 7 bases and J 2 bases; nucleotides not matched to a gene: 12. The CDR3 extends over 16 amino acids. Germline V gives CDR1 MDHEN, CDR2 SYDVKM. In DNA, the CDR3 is TGTGCCAGCACGGGACAGGCCTACCTTGGGCAAGAGACCCAGTACTTC. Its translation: CASTGQAYLGQETQYF.

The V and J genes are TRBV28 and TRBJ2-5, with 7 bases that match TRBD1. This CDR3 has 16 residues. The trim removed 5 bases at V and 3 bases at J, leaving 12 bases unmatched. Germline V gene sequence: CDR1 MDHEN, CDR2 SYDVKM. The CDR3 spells CASSIYSGQLEETQYF. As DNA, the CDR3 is TGTGCCAGCAGTATCTACTCGGGACAGTTGGAAGAGACCCAGTACTTC. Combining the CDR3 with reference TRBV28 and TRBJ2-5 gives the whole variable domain DVKVTQSSRYLVKRTGEKVFLECVQDMDHENMFWYRQDPGLGLRLIYFSYDVKMKEKGDIPEGYSVSREKKERFSLILESASTNQTSMYLCASSIYSGQLEETQYFGPGTRLLVL.

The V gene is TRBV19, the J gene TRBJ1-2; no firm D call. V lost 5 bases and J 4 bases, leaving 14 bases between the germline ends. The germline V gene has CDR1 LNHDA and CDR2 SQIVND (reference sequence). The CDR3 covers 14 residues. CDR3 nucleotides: TGTGCCAGTAGTGTGAGCCGTACGGGCTATGGCTACACCTTC. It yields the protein CASSVSRTGYGYTF.

The CDR3 DNA is TGCGCCAGCAGCCAAGTTGAGGGGGCCCTAGAGACCCAGTACTTC. This gives the protein CASSQVEGALETQYF. This chain connects TRBV4-1 to TRBJ2-5, with 7 bases aligning to TRBD1. There are 15 residues in the CDR3. Per the germline V gene, CDR1 is MGHRA and CDR2 is YSYEKL. The V segment lost 1 base and the J segment 4 bases; nucleotides outside the gene matches: 6.

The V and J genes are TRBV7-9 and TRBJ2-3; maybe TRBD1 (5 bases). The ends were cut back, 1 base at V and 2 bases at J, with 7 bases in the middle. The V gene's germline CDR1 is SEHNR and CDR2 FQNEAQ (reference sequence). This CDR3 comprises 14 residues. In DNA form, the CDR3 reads TGTGCCAGCAGCTTAGAAGGGGCCACAGATACGCAGTATTTT. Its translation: CASSLEGATDTQYF. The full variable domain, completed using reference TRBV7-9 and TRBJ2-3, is DTGVSQNPRHKITKRGQNVTFRCDPISEHNRLYWYRQTLGQGPEFLTYFQNEAQLEKSRLLSDRFSAERPKGSFSTLEIQRTEQGDSAMYLCASSLEGATDTQYFGPGTRLTVL.

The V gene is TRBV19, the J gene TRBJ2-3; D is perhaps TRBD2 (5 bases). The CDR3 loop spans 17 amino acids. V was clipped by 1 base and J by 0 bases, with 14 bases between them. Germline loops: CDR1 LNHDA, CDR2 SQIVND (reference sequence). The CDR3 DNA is TGTGCCAGTAGTATAGGTCGGGGTGCCCCTAGCACAGATACGCAGTATTTT. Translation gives CASSIGRGAPSTDTQYF.

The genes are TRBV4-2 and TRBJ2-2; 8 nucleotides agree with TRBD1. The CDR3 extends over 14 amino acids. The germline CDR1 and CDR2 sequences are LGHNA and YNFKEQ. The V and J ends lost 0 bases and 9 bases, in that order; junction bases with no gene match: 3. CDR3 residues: CASSQDRGQRELFF. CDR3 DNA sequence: TGTGCCAGCAGCCAAGACAGGGGGCAAAGGGAGCTGTTTTTT.

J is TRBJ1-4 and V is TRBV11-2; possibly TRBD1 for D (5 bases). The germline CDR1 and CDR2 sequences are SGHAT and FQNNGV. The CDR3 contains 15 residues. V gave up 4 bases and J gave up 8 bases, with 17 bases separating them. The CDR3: CASSSRDDREEKLFF. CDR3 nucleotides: TGTGCCAGCAGCTCCCGGGACGATAGGGAGGAAAAACTGTTTTTT.

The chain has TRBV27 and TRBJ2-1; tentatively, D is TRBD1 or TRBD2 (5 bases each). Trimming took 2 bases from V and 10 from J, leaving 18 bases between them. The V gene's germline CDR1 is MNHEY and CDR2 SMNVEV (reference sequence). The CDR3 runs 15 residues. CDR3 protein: CASSLNRDPLQEQFF. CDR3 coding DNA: TGTGCCAGCAGTTTAAATCGGGACCCCCTCCAGGAGCAGTTCTTC.